The entry that follows covers one TCR beta chain sequence. This specimen belongs to a study of blood T cell repertoires in COVID-19. Across the whole study: Specimens from acute and convalescent COVID-19 originated in the United States, Italy and Spain. The analysed material was cDNA or gDNA that came from T cells, B-cell-depleted T cells, or PBMCs.

Per the original methods: Cell counts per sample came from amplifying reference gene primers. Generated by immunoSEQ multiplex PCR, the TCRdb table keeps only in-frame clones and is missing some. The V and J calls and clone size are taken from that table; D and trimming were inferred from the DNA. The data show 110,000 or so clones, around 85% seen once. This CDR3 is 16 amino acids long. CDR1 SGDLS and CDR2 YYNGEE come from the germline V gene. V lost 0 bases and J 7 bases, leaving 16 bases between the germline ends. Sequencing used peripheral blood. This sequence joins TRBV9 and TRBJ2-2; D is possibly TRBD2 (6 bases). The receptor comes from a man aged 65-85 years who had recovered from COVID-19. Here the CDR3 reads CASSVASGRGVGELFF. The CDR3, as DNA: TGTGCCAGCAGCGTAGCTTCTGGGCGGGGAGTCGGGGAGCTGTTTTTT.